This T cell receptor (beta chain) appears in the sequencing data of a study of T-cell memory formation after mild COVID-19. Study-wide context: TCR clusters were mostly confined to one donor each. Study outcomes and limitations: Mainly in CM and EM were contracting CD4+ clones; CD8+ were in EMRA.

As for this clonotype: Its target is not known.

The CDR3 is 14 residues long. CDR1 and CDR2 (germline): SGHTA, FQGNSA. V was pared by 1 base and J by 5 bases, with 4 bases of the junction left unmatched. TCRdb processed the 5' RACE reads anew with MiXCR; each CDR3 protein has one entry. Altogether about 190,000 distinct CDR3 sequences are present, approximately 16% being singletons, with the ten largest covering 2.4%. The specimen was PBMCs or a T cell subset sorted from them (not recorded which). This chain links TRBV7-2 with TRBJ1-2; TRBD1 agrees at 7 bases. The TCR was taken from an adult woman who had mild COVID-19 (a few samples of this study predate the infection). Cell type and time point are not known. The CDR3 here is CASSLDRGGYGYTF. The CDR3 DNA reads TGTGCCAGCAGCTTAGACAGGGGTGGTTATGGCTACACCTTC.